This entry features one T cell receptor (beta chain) sequence. Its antigen is not identified. Naive CD45RA+ and memory CD45RA-negative subsets were split from CD4+ cells. The record originates from a study of shared clonotypes between healthy human individuals. Study results and caveats: Non-shared clonotypes were found to have lower generation probabilities than the clonotypes that were shared by all four of the sorted-subset donors.

The V gene's germline CDR1 is MDHEN and CDR2 SYDVKM. After removal of 7 bases from V and 3 bases from J, the junction contained 5 bases not matched to a gene. This CDR3 is built from 13 residues. Source study methods: Filtering differed since immunoSEQ provided only junctions, with no quality scores. Method: immunoSEQ multiplex PCR; TCRdb's copy keeps in-frame clones and lacks some. That table gives V, J and clone size, and the DNA gave D and trimming. The sample contains approximately 1.4 million clones, around 98% of which appear only once. This TCR derives from a man aged 25-45 years in good health. The sequencing sample was made of naive CD4+ T cells sorted from blood. Subset here: CD45RA+ positively selected. V gene TRBV28 combines with J gene TRBJ2-7, with 8 bases identical to TRBD1. The CDR3 DNA reads as TGTGCCAGCATCCGGACAGGGATCTACGAGCAGTACTTC. It specifies CASIRTGIYEQYF.